The present T cell receptor (beta chain) was sequenced within a study of blood T cell repertoires in COVID-19. Overall study: The origin of the acute and convalescent COVID-19 samples was the United States, Italy and Spain. PBMCs, B-cell-depleted T cells, or T cells provided the cDNA or gDNA that made up the material.

The authors' processing: Reference gene primer amplification gave nucleated cell count estimates. Some clones are missing from TCRdb's copy, which holds only in-frame ones; the method was immunoSEQ multiplex PCR. That table furnishes V, J and clone size, whereas the DNA furnished D and trimming. The sample has 70,000 or so clones; about 87% are singletons. With 2 bases removed from V and 0 bases from J, the gap between germline ends came to 18 bases. CDR1 is SGHRS and CDR2 is YFSETQ in the germline V gene. The CDR3 runs 18 residues. Sequencing was performed on peripheral blood. The gene calls are TRBV5-1 and TRBJ2-1; TRBD2 might be the D (6 bases). The receptor was isolated from a man in his fifties or sixties with active COVID-19. CDR3 loop: CASSFREKRADSYNEQFF. CDR3 in DNA: TGCGCCAGCAGCTTCCGCGAAAAGCGGGCCGACTCCTACAATGAGCAGTTCTTC.